This T cell receptor (beta chain) was sequenced for a study of T cell responses to AZD1222 COVID-19 vaccine (dated by TCRdb to about 2021). Concerning the study at large: TCR sequencing covered 233 trial participants: 200 to 210 given two doses of AZD1222 and approximately 26 given two doses of MenACWY control vaccine. Trial participants were enrolled by age into 18-55, 56-69 and 70-plus year subgroups, with roughly 160, 29 and 62 TCR-sequenced participants respectively. Points the paper makes about the study in general: Because no day 14 peak-response samples were available, the repertoires could be characterized only after the peak T cell response. Reportedly, almost half of the unique spike-specific TCRs recognized epitopes lying outside the regions that are mutated in the B.1.351 and B.1.1.7 variants. The vaccine-associated CD4 TCRs covered the entire spike protein, and the dominant responses fell in regions 160-218 and 743-854. Spike-specific TCR breadth and depth rose significantly after two AZD1222 doses compared with day 0 and with MenACWY recipients. The 56-69-year group was small, and its depth increase did not reach significance, likely because of low power. Conclusions about previously exposed vaccinees were limited because only a handful of AZD1222 recipients were SARS-CoV-2 seropositive at baseline. Most participants were white British and females outnumbered males, and the authors suggested that clonal diversity may have been underestimated.

What this sample's time point label stands for: about 28 days (+/-7) after the second vaccine dose. AZD1222 recipients with second doses at about 4 weeks or about 12 weeks were pooled, because spike-specific TCR depth and breadth did not differ between schedules. The vaccinee samples were drawn from two UK trials, COV001 and COV002, one of which was a single-blind randomized controlled phase 2/3 trial testing AZD1222 (ChAdOx1 nCoV-19) in healthy adults. Trial participant PBMC samples were collected at day 0 and day 28 after the second dose for TCRbeta chain sequencing. The CDR3 regions of human TCRbeta chains were analyzed by immunosequencing. As for the original processing: TCRs in the repertoires were compared against a reference library of SARS-CoV-2-specific TCRs that had been generated with the MIRA antigen-specificity platform. Breadth was defined as the fraction of unique TCRs that were SARS-CoV-2-associated, and depth was defined as the fraction of total T cells that were SARS-CoV-2-associated. Using the MIRA data, each spike-specific TCR was mapped to the spike region that the TCR reacts to and placed in a CD4 or CD8 class. Log10-transformed breadth and depth values were compared by one-way ANOVA with Sidak's multiple comparisons tests. TCRdb obtained this table from immuneACCESS and retained in-frame rearrangements with V and J assigned. These tables miss some clones; where compared with another copy, unresolved V genes account for less than half of the shortfall, and the remainder is unexplained. That table gives V, J and clone size, and the DNA gave D and trimming. This sample has approximately 150,000 clones in its table, and roughly nine tenths of those were observed once. The ten largest clonotypes hold 3.5% to 4% of the sample.

In the case of this clone: Which antigen it targets is not known. There are no base qualities to consult, and no much larger clone falls within one base.

Its CDR3 holds 15 amino acids, cysteine through phenylalanine. The DNA shown is the 45-base CDR3, in frame from base 1. The germline V gene (reference sequence) gives CDR1 as LNHDA and CDR2 as SQIVND. V is cut by 0 bases and J by 3 bases, and the space between the germline ends is 11 bases. This chain joins TRBV19 to TRBJ1-1, with no confident D gene call. The source of this sequence is an adult who received the AZD1222 COVID-19 vaccine. Sequenced material: peripheral blood, taken 28 days after the second AZD1222 dose. The nucleotide sequence is given as TGTGCCAGTAGTATAGATTTCGGTCAGGACACTGAAGCTTTCTTT. Its product reads: CASSIDFGQDTEAFF.